Following are 9 T cell receptor beta chains from one sample sequenced in a study of blood T cell repertoires in COVID-19. Profiling relied on immunoSEQ multiplex PCR, and the TCRdb table lists in-frame clones only, not all of them. This repertoire shows 150,000 to 200,000 clones, 85% to 90% found once; its top ten account for 0.6% to 1%. The sample was peripheral blood. The receptors here all came from a woman aged 70-85 years with acute or convalescent COVID-19.

The rearrangement joins TRBV28 to TRBJ1-6, with 11 bases aligning to TRBD1. After removal of 10 bases from V and 8 bases from J, the junction contained 1 base not matched to a gene. The CDR3 is made up of 12 amino acids. Per germline, CDR1 MDHEN and CDR2 SYDVKM. CDR3 bases: TGTGCCACGGGACAGGGGGATTCACCCCTCCACTTT. Translated: CATGQGDSPLHF.

The genes are TRBV3-1 (or the pseudogene TRBV3-2) and TRBJ2-7, with no clear D. From germline, CDR1 is LGHDT and CDR2 YNNKEL (reference sequence). With 1 base removed from V and 1 base from J, the gap between germline ends came to 17 bases. This CDR3 has 17 residues. The CDR3 spells CASSQGWASLLSYEQYF. CDR3 DNA: TGTGCCAGCAGCCAAGGGTGGGCGAGCCTTCTTTCCTACGAGCAGTACTTC.

This chain links TRBV10-2 with TRBJ2-7, with 9 bases identical to TRBD2. J gave up 4 bases and V 6 bases, and 4 bases lay outside the gene matches. Germline loops: CDR1 WSHSY, CDR2 SAAADI. This CDR3 has 13 residues. The CDR3 DNA follows: TGCGCCAGCAGGCCAGCGGGGGGATACGAGCAGTACTTC. Protein: CASRPAGGYEQYF.

The gene calls are TRBV5-1 and TRBJ2-1; tentative D call: TRBD2 (6 bases). This CDR3 contains 17 residues. Per the germline V gene, CDR1 is SGHRS and CDR2 is YFSETQ. Trimming removed 0 bases at V and 3 bases at J, with 16 bases between. The CDR3, as DNA: TGCGCCAGCAGCTTGGGTTTTCAGTCTAGCGACTACAATGAGCAGTTCTTC. Protein product: CASSLGFQSSDYNEQFF.

With regard to this clone: Sequence at one end of the junction differs from germline and may be a read error. This rearrangement joins TRBV7-2 to TRBJ2-5; 8 bases are shared with TRBD1. Per the germline V gene, CDR1 is SGHTA and CDR2 is FQGNSA. CDR3 length: 15 residues. The CDR3 DNA follows: TGTGCCAGCACCTTAAACACAGGGGGGCGAGAGACCCAGTACTTC. Protein: CASTLNTGGRETQYF.

CDR3 loop: CASSPGDEQFF. The DNA of the CDR3 is TGTGCCAGCTCACCGGGCGATGAGCAGTTCTTC. The gene calls are TRBV18 and TRBJ2-1; D remains unclear. The CDR3 has 11 residues. Trimming pared 3 bases from V and 8 bases from J, leaving 5 bases between. Germline CDR1 KGHSH, CDR2 LQKENI.

There are a few counts of this clone. The chain combines TRBV5-1 with TRBJ2-2, with 13 nucleotides matching TRBD2. From germline, CDR1 is SGHRS and CDR2 YFSETQ. The CDR3 has 16 amino acids. Losses at the gene ends were 4 bases for V and 4 bases for J; bases not matched to a gene: 4. Written as DNA, the CDR3 is TGCGCCAGCAGCGGACTAGCGGGGGACCCCACCGGGGAGCTGTTTTTT. This sequence encodes CASSGLAGDPTGELFF.

V and J are TRBV5-4 and TRBJ2-7, with D possibly being TRBD1 (6 bases). CDR3 length: 16 amino acids. Trimming removed 6 bases at V and 2 bases at J, with 21 bases between. CDR1 is SGHNT, CDR2 YYREEE, per germline (reference sequence). CDR3 coding DNA: TGTGCCAGCAATTCCGGACAGCAAACGGGGACCTACGAGCAGTACTTC. This encodes CASNSGQQTGTYEQYF.

This clone occurred once. The genes are TRBV7-6 and TRBJ1-1; the D is unclear. The V end was cut by 5 bases, the J end by 0 bases, with 13 bases between. CDR1 is SGHVS, CDR2 FNYEAQ, per germline. The CDR3 loop spans 15 amino acids. CDR3 DNA sequence: TGTGCCAGCAGCCGGGGTTTGGGTATGAACACTGAAGCTTTCTTT. It specifies CASSRGLGMNTEAFF.